What follows describes a single T cell receptor beta chain. Its target is not known. Over 18 months, lack of ophthalmopathy progression marked Graves' hyperthyroidism as stable. These patients, aged 18 to 65, had recently diagnosed hyperthyroidism lasting under 2 months. Exclusion of patients followed from uncontrolled infection, other autoimmune disease, pregnancy or lactation. This sample is part of a study of T cells in Graves' hyperthyroidism and ophthalmopathy. Study-wide findings and caveats: Through a model of 13 V-J features, ophthalmopathy was separated from stable hyperthyroidism.

Germline assignment: CDR1 DFQATT and CDR2 SNEGSKA (reference sequence). The J segment lost 1 base and the V segment lost 6 bases, leaving 11 bases of the junction unmatched. The CDR3 is 15 residues long. RNA transcripts were the template for amplifying TCR beta CDR3 regions. Carried out on the TCR CDR3, a first-round RT-PCR used the HTBI primer set. Via MiXCR, TCRdb re-called the multiplex PCR reads, giving one row per CDR3 protein. Here the sample spans around 800,000 distinct CDR3 sequences, roughly 37% being singletons. The sequencing input was blood. The origin of this receptor is a man between 18 and 29 years old with Graves' hyperthyroidism. The rearrangement joins TRBV20-1 to TRBJ1-2, with 7 bases matching TRBD1. The CDR3 DNA reads as TGCAGTGCCGGTTTAGGGGCAGGGGGTAACTATGGCTACACCTTC. This translates into CSAGLGAGGNYGYTF.